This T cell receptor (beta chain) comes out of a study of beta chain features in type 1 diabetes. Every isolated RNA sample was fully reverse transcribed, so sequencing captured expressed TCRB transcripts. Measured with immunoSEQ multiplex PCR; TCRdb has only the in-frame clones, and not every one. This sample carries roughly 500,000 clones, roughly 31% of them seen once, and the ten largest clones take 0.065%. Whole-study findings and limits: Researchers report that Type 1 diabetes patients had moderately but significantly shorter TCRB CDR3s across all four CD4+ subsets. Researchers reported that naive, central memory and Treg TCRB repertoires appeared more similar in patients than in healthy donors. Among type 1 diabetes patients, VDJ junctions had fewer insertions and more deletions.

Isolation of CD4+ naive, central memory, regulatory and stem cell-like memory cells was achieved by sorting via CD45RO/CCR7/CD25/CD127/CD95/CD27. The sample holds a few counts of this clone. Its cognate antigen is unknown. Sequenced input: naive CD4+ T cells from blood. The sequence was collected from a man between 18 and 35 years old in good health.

CDR3 loop: CAWVQGSTEAFF. DNA for the CDR3: TGTGCCTGGGTACAGGGATCGACTGAAGCTTTCTTT. V and J are TRBV30 and TRBJ1-1; D may be TRBD1 (6 bases). The germline V gene has CDR1 GTSNPN and CDR2 SVGIG (reference sequence). This CDR3 spans 12 amino acids. Trimming pared 5 bases from V and 5 bases from J, leaving 12 bases between. Together with reference TRBV30 and TRBJ1-1, the CDR3 gives the full variable domain: SQTIHQWPATLVQPVGSPLSLECTVEGTSNPNLYWYRQAAGRGLQLLFYSVGIGQISSEVPQNLSASRPQDRQFILSSKKLLLSDSGFYLCAWVQGSTEAFFGQGTRLTVV.